This TCR beta chain comes out of a study of T cell responses to AZD1222 COVID-19 vaccine. Per germline, CDR1 MRHNA and CDR2 SNTAGT. V was shortened by 0 bases and J by 4 bases, with 12 bases between the two germline ends. The CDR3 totals 15 residues. Overall study results and limits: Donors were chiefly white British, with a greater number of females, and clonal diversity was perhaps underestimated. Unmutated variant regions are reportedly targeted by nearly half of spike-specific TCRs. All repertoire sampling was performed exclusively after the peak T cell response. Rises in breadth and depth of Spike-specific TCRs came after two AZD1222 doses.

Turning to this clone: Its target is not known.

This table comes from immunoSEQ multiplex PCR, and its TCRdb copy is limited to in-frame clones, with some not included. This sample has around 44,000 clones; 86% occur once, and the top ten carry 6% to 7%. The TCR comes from an adult who received the AZD1222 COVID-19 vaccine. The sample consisted of peripheral blood, taken 28 days after the second AZD1222 dose. The V and J genes are TRBV6-4 and TRBJ1-2, with a tentative D call TRBD1 (5 bases). The CDR3 loop reads CASSDSWGGTYGYTF. DNA for the CDR3: TGTGCCAGCAGTGACTCCTGGGGCGGAACCTATGGCTACACCTTC.